This TCR beta chain was captured by sequencing in a study of T cell responses to AZD1222 COVID-19 vaccine. This table comes from immunoSEQ multiplex PCR, and its TCRdb copy is limited to in-frame clones, with some not included. The repertoire holds about 70,000 clones, with 75% to 95% as singletons. V was cut by 4 bases and J by 3 bases, with 12 bases left in between. The CDR3 contains 14 residues. The germline gives CDR1 KGHSH, CDR2 LQKENI. Study outcomes and limitations: Repertoires were collected only later (after the peak T cell response had occurred). Baseline serology detected seropositivity in only 6 or 7 AZD1222 recipients.

Analyses pooled second doses at about 4 or about 12 weeks. Regarding this clone: Its antigen remains unknown.

The specimen was peripheral blood, collected 28 days after the second AZD1222 dose. The sequence was obtained from an adult who received the AZD1222 COVID-19 vaccine. The gene calls are TRBV18 and TRBJ1-1, with D tentatively TRBD1 (6 bases). As DNA, the CDR3 is TGTGCCAGCTCACAGGGGGTTACGGACACTGAAGCTTTCTTT. Its protein is CASSQGVTDTEAFF. Full variable domain (rest looked up from reference TRBV18 and TRBJ1-1): NAGVMQNPRHLVRRRGQEARLRCSPMKGHSHVYWYRQLPEEGLKFMVYLQKENIIDESGMPKERFSAEFPKEGPSILRIQQVVRGDSAAYFCASSQGVTDTEAFFGQGTRLTVV.